Presented here are 23 T cell receptor beta chains from one specimen sequenced in a study of cytomegalovirus exposure and HLA in healthy donors. PCR primers comprised 60 Vbeta and 13 Jbeta primers. Assay: immunoSEQ multiplex PCR; the TCRdb copy retains only in-frame clones and omits some. The sample carries about 98,000 clones, 70% recorded once. Sequenced: PBMCs. Receptor source: a man aged 50 to 60 in good health and CMV-seronegative.

CDR3 DNA: TGTGCCAGCACATCTTCGACAGGGGTTAATCAGCCCCAGCATTTT. This gives the protein CASTSSTGVNQPQHF. The V and J genes are TRBV7-9 and TRBJ1-5, with 8 nucleotides matching TRBD1. The CDR3 runs 15 residues. Looked up from germline, CDR1 is SEHNR and CDR2 is FQNEAQ (reference sequence). Unmatched junction bases numbered 9, after V lost 7 bases and J lost 4 bases. Based on the CDR3 plus reference TRBV7-9 and TRBJ1-5, the full variable domain is DTGVSQNPRHKITKRGQNVTFRCDPISEHNRLYWYRQTLGQGPEFLTYFQNEAQLEKSRLLSDRFSAERPKGSFSTLEIQRTEQGDSAMYLCASTSSTGVNQPQHFGDGTRLSIL.

Points on this clone: As the CDR3 is not closed by the conserved phenylalanine or tryptophan, this likely results from a read error. The V call is TRBV4-1, the J call TRBJ2-7, with a tentative D call TRBD2 (5 bases). V was cut by 1 base and J by 5 bases, with 12 bases left in between. CDR1 MGHRA and CDR2 YSYEKL come from the germline V gene. This CDR3 is built from 14 residues. CDR3 sequence (DNA): TGCGCCAGCAGCCAAGGAGGGATGCTCCACGAGCAGTACCTC. This sequence encodes CASSQGGMLHEQYL.

The genes are TRBV7-2 and TRBJ2-6, with D possibly being TRBD1 (5 bases). This CDR3 comprises 16 residues. Germline V gene lookup returns CDR1 SGHTA and CDR2 FQGNSA. With 0 bases removed from V and 4 bases from J, the gap between germline ends came to 10 bases. This CDR3 is CASSLAGDYGANVLTF. As DNA, the CDR3 is TGTGCCAGCAGCTTAGCAGGGGATTACGGGGCCAACGTCCTGACTTTC. Based on the CDR3 plus reference TRBV7-2 and TRBJ2-6, the full variable domain is GAGVSQSPSNKVTEKGKDVELRCDPISGHTALYWYRQSLGQGLEFLIYFQGNSAPDKSGLPSDRFSAERTGGSVSTLTIQRTQQEDSAVYLCASSLAGDYGANVLTFGAGSRLTVL.

This chain links TRBV27 with TRBJ1-1; a possible D gene is TRBD1 (6 bases). Trimming removed 5 bases from V and 0 bases from J, with 10 bases in between. The CDR3 length is 14 residues. The germline gives CDR1 MNHEY, CDR2 SMNVEV (reference sequence). DNA of the CDR3: TGTGCCAGCAGTAAAGGACAGCTGAACACTGAAGCTTTCTTT. Translation: CASSKGQLNTEAFF.

In this sample, this clone turned up once. The DNA for the CDR3 is TGTGCCAGCAACGACTTCGGAGGGATGAACACTGAAGCTTTCTTT. It is translated as CASNDFGGMNTEAFF. The chain recombines TRBV9 with TRBJ1-1, with D unclear. Trimming cost V 6 bases and J 0 bases, with 15 bases left between them. This CDR3 contains 15 residues. From germline, CDR1 is SGDLS and CDR2 YYNGEE.

The V and J genes are TRBV27 and TRBJ2-1; TRBD1 aligns across 12 bases. The germline V gene has CDR1 MNHEY and CDR2 SMNVEV (reference sequence). Trimming removed 5 bases from V and 4 bases from J; junction bases left unmatched: 9. The CDR3 has 17 amino acids. DNA for the CDR3: TGTGCCAGCAGTCCCGAGGGACAGGGGGCGAGGTACAATGAGCAGTTCTTC. It codes for CASSPEGQGARYNEQFF.

The V call is TRBV27, the J call TRBJ1-1; tentative D call: TRBD1 (5 bases). The CDR3 spans 14 residues. V was cut by 2 bases and J by 0 bases, with 7 bases left in between. Germline loops: CDR1 MNHEY, CDR2 SMNVEV (reference sequence). The CDR3 nucleotides are TGTGCCAGCAGTTTAAACAGGATGAACACTGAAGCTTTCTTT. Protein: CASSLNRMNTEAFF.

V and J are TRBV29-1 and TRBJ2-7, with 8 bases fitting TRBD2. The length of the CDR3 is 15 residues. Germline V CDR1 and CDR2: SQVTM, ANQGSEA. Trimming at V came to 2 bases and at J to 2 bases, leaving 8 bases not matched to a gene. The CDR3 loop reads CSVERSGGPAYEQYF. The CDR3 DNA is TGCAGCGTTGAACGCAGCGGGGGCCCGGCCTACGAGCAGTACTTC.

This chain connects TRBV12-5 to TRBJ2-5; the D gene is possibly TRBD2 (7 bases). Germline V gives CDR1 LGHNT, CDR2 FRNRAP. This CDR3 comprises 15 residues. V was cut by 0 bases and J by 4 bases, with 12 bases left in between. The CDR3 sequence: CASGLVQGGRETQYF. The CDR3 DNA reads TGTGCTAGTGGTTTGGTACAGGGAGGGAGAGAGACCCAGTACTTC.

The chain carries TRBV6-4 and TRBJ2-2; 8 bases line up with TRBD1. The CDR3 has 14 amino acids. Germline V gene data show CDR1 as MRHNA and CDR2 as SNTAGT. The ends lost 7 bases at V and 6 bases at J; junction bases unmatched: 7. The CDR3 loop is CASKETGVAGELFF. CDR3 bases: TGTGCCAGCAAGGAGACAGGGGTTGCCGGGGAGCTGTTTTTT.

The chain combines TRBV6-5 with TRBJ2-7, with D maybe TRBD2 (6 bases). The CDR3 is 14 amino acids. The V gene's germline CDR1 is MNHEY and CDR2 SVGAGI. Trimming left V 5 bases short and J 5 bases short, with 16 bases between. Written as DNA, the CDR3 is TGTGCCAGCAGTCCCGCCGGGACTTTCCACGAGCAGTACTTC. It encodes CASSPAGTFHEQYF.

This clone came up a few times. The chain couples TRBV6-5 to TRBJ2-4, with TRBD2 as a possible D gene (5 bases). The V and J ends lost 2 bases and 9 bases respectively, with 14 bases between them. The CDR3 is 14 amino acids. Per the germline V gene, CDR1 is MNHEY and CDR2 is SVGAGI. DNA of the CDR3: TGTGCCAGCAGTTACAGGGAGCGAAGAGGCATTCAGTACTTC. Translated: CASSYRERRGIQYF.

The chain uses TRBV7-9 and TRBJ2-1; TRBD1 aligns across 8 bases. Per germline, CDR1 SEHNR and CDR2 FQNEAQ (reference sequence). Trimming removed 4 bases from V and 4 bases from J; junction bases left unmatched: 6. CDR3 length: 15 amino acids. CDR3 region: CASSWGRGRYNEQFF. DNA of the CDR3: TGTGCCAGCAGCTGGGGCAGGGGGCGTTACAATGAGCAGTTCTTC.

This clone was seen just once. The V and J genes are TRBV2 and TRBJ1-3, with a tentative D call TRBD1 (5 bases). Germline lookup yields CDR1 SNHLY and CDR2 FYNNEI. This CDR3 contains 16 residues. Trimming took off 5 bases at V and 2 bases at J, with 16 bases between the two ends. The CDR3 spells CASSIRKGHTGNTIYF. The CDR3 DNA follows: TGTGCCAGCAGTATACGGAAAGGACACACTGGAAACACCATATATTTT.

This chain uses TRBV11-2 with TRBJ2-3; D unresolved. V gave up 3 bases and J gave up 0 bases, with 7 bases separating them. This CDR3 region has 14 residues. In germline, CDR1 is SGHAT, CDR2 FQNNGV. The chain's CDR3 is CASSLVGSTDTQYF. In DNA form, the CDR3 reads TGTGCCAGCAGCTTGGTCGGGAGCACAGATACGCAGTATTTT.

This clone has only one observation. The rearrangement joins TRBV11-1 to TRBJ2-1, with 8 bases lining up with TRBD2. CDR3 size: 15 residues. Germline V gives CDR1 SGHAT, CDR2 FQDESV (reference sequence). V dropped 8 bases and J dropped 6; count of bases not matched to a gene: 12. CDR3 sequence (DNA): TGTGCCAGCGGGGGAAGCGGGAGATCTGTCAATGAGCAGTTCTTC. Translated: CASGGSGRSVNEQFF.

This clone was seen only a few times. CDR3 loop: CASSLGRGSSGYTF. The CDR3 nucleotides are TGTGCCAGCAGCCTAGGCAGAGGGTCCTCTGGCTACACCTTC. This chain joins TRBV7-9 and TRBJ1-2; the D is unclear. The CDR3 is made up of 14 amino acids. From germline, CDR1 is SEHNR and CDR2 FQNEAQ (reference sequence). V was pared by 5 bases and J by 7 bases, with 17 bases between.

This clone was picked up one time. The chain uses TRBV5-1 and TRBJ2-2; 9 nucleotides line up with TRBD2. Losses at the gene ends were 4 bases for V and 6 bases for J; bases not matched to a gene: 7. The CDR3 contains 15 residues. Germline V gene data show CDR1 as SGHRS and CDR2 as YFSETQ. The CDR3 reads CASSRSGGFAGELFF. CDR3 DNA sequence: TGCGCCAGCAGCCGGAGCGGGGGGTTCGCCGGGGAGCTGTTTTTT. The complete variable domain, with remaining parts taken from reference TRBV5-1 and TRBJ2-2, reads KAGVTQTPRYLIKTRGQQVTLSCSPISGHRSVSWYQQTPGQGLQFLFEYFSETQRNKGNFPGRFSGRQFSNSRSEMNVSTLELGDSALYLCASSRSGGFAGELFFGEGSRLTVL.

The rearrangement joins TRBV9 to TRBJ1-4; the D gene is possibly TRBD1 (6 bases). The CDR3 has 15 amino acids. The V gene lost 1 base and the J gene lost 8 bases, with 15 bases spanning the gap. Germline loops: CDR1 SGDLS, CDR2 YYNGEE. CDR3 DNA: TGTGCCAGCAGCGTATCCGGGACAATACGCGAAAAACTGTTTTTT. Its protein is CASSVSGTIREKLFF.

The rearrangement uses TRBV6-6 and TRBJ1-2; 8 nucleotides align to TRBD1. The junction had 9 bases not matched to a gene; V was cut back by 4 bases and J by 8 bases. This CDR3 comprises 14 residues. Germline lookup yields CDR1 MNHNY and CDR2 SVGAGI (reference sequence). Here the CDR3 reads CASSSPQGAQGYTF. The CDR3 nucleotides are TGTGCCAGCAGTTCCCCCCAGGGGGCGCAAGGCTACACCTTC.

V and J are TRBV9 and TRBJ1-2; TRBD1 is a possible D gene (5 bases). Per germline, CDR1 SGDLS and CDR2 YYNGEE. Trimming took 0 bases from V and 7 from J, leaving 7 bases between them. There are 12 residues in the CDR3. The CDR3 here is CASSVERGGYTF. The CDR3 DNA follows: TGTGCCAGCAGCGTAGAAAGGGGTGGCTACACCTTC. Looking up the rest from reference TRBV9 and TRBJ1-2 gives the full variable domain: DSGVTQTPKHLITATGQRVTLRCSPRSGDLSVYWYQQSLDQGLQFLIQYYNGEERAKGNILERFSAQQFPDLHSELNLSSLELGDSALYFCASSVERGGYTFGSGTRLTVV.

This chain links TRBV13 with TRBJ2-7, with TRBD2 matching over 12 bases. This CDR3 comprises 15 residues. V dropped 3 bases and J dropped 7; count of bases not matched to a gene: 7. CDR1 and CDR2 (germline): PRHDT, FYEKMQ (reference sequence). CDR3 in amino acids: CASSLAMGLAGEQYF. The DNA of the CDR3 is TGTGCCAGCAGCTTGGCCATGGGACTAGCGGGTGAGCAGTACTTC.

Only one count was recorded for this clone. This sequence joins TRBV5-1 and TRBJ2-7; 9 nucleotides line up with TRBD2. CDR3 length: 15 residues. The J segment lost 1 base and the V segment lost 2 bases, leaving 4 bases of the junction unmatched. The germline CDR1 and CDR2 sequences are SGHRS and YFSETQ. The CDR3 bases are TGCGCCAGCAGCTTAGGGACTAGCAGTTCCTACGAGCAGTACTTC. Its protein is CASSLGTSSSYEQYF.